This TCR beta chain originates from a study of shared clonotypes between healthy human individuals. Study-wide context: Per donor, three plates held CD4 naive cells, three held CD4 memory, two held CD8 naive and one held CD8 memory. Study findings and constraints: Relative to clonotypes present in all four donors, those not shared had lower generation probabilities. The genetic and exposure-history diversity represented was limited by few donors.

Original methodology: Junction-only immunoSEQ sequences carried no quality scores, so filtering differed. The data were produced by immunoSEQ multiplex PCR, yet TCRdb's version contains in-frame clones alone and is incomplete. The V and J calls and clone size were taken over from that table, and D and trimming were inferred from the DNA. Of around 560,000 clones listed, around 96% are singletons. CD45RO negativity and positive selection for CCR7 defined naive CD8 cells, a population that excluded terminally differentiated effector memory CD45RA+ cells. About this clone itself: Its antigen is currently unknown.

V shed 0 bases, J shed 5 bases, and the junction held 8 bases outside the gene matches. CDR1 and CDR2 from the germline V gene are LNHNV and YYDKDF (reference sequence). This CDR3 region has 16 residues. V usage is TRBV15 and J usage is TRBJ2-7, with 9 bases matching TRBD1. The specimen was naive CD8+ T cells sorted from blood. This TCR was recovered from a woman aged 30 to 39 in good health. This CDR3 reads CATSRDERTGVNEQYF. The CDR3 coding sequence is TGTGCCACCAGCAGAGATGAAAGGACAGGGGTTAACGAGCAGTACTTC.